This paragraph reports one T cell receptor beta chain. The clone's antigen remains unknown. Base qualities were left out, and no much larger clone turns up one base away. These data are taken from a study of cytomegalovirus exposure and HLA in healthy donors (dated by TCRdb to between 2016 and 2019). Looking at the study overall: According to a later analysis, the roughly 130 validation repertoires were produced on the same platform as the 700 or so repertoires of the first cohort. The study aimed to test whether signatures of past pathogen exposure could be identified by cataloging public T cell receptors. In addition to the first cohort of around 670 subjects, a separate validation cohort of over 90 different subjects was used. The study combined high-throughput TCR immunosequencing, statistical association of individual TCRs with disease status, and machine learning to predict cytomegalovirus infection status.

Overall study outcomes, separate from this receptor: Across donors, most TCR sequences were observed very rarely, whereas some public TCRs were present in many individuals. A few of the identified cytomegalovirus-associated TCR beta chains were confirmed in vitro to be specific for cytomegalovirus antigens. Of the cluster scores, around 95% were above 0 in a later analysis, which found that TCRs clustered in the first cohort also tended to co-occur in the 95 to 150 validation repertoires. All 130 or so repertoires were used to score co-occurrence in the validation cohort in a later analysis, because that analysis had no HLA typing for the cohort. The study listed 170 or so TCR beta chains as associated with cytomegalovirus. The authors suggested that the approach could potentially be generalized to other disease states and immunological phenotypes. In both the original and validation cohorts, the classifier was reported to diagnose cytomegalovirus status with high specificity and sensitivity.

Libraries were constructed by the immunoSEQ multiplex PCR assay. The authors' analysis ran thus. A statistical classification framework was built to diagnose cytomegalovirus status from the catalog of TCR beta chain sequences. The source is immuneACCESS, and TCRdb retained only in-frame sequences with V and J called. Part of the clones is not carried over; for the studies checked, unresolved V genes explain less than half of this, and the remainder is unexplained. V and J calls and clone size are copied from that table; D and trimming were computed from the DNA. The sample data list around 160,000 clones, and around 82% of these were observed just once. Roughly a tenth of the sample is in the top ten clones. The donors were included in the validation cohort of over a hundred subjects, a group kept apart from the approximately 690-subject first cohort. CDR1 and CDR2 (MDHEN, SYDVKM) derive from the germline V gene. V and J lose 5 bases and 9 bases, and a span of 22 bases separates them. The CDR3 goes from the cysteine to the phenylalanine over 15 residues. CDR3 DNA only is kept here, 45 bases in frame from base 1.

The receptor comes from a young man in good health and CMV-seropositive. The chain is encoded by TRBV28 joined to TRBJ2-5, with no D gene named confidently. Sequences were obtained from PBMCs. The DNA reads TGTGCCAGCAGTCCAGCCCATGGTTACGACTGGGCCCAGTACTTC. Its product reads: CASSPAHGYDWAQYF.